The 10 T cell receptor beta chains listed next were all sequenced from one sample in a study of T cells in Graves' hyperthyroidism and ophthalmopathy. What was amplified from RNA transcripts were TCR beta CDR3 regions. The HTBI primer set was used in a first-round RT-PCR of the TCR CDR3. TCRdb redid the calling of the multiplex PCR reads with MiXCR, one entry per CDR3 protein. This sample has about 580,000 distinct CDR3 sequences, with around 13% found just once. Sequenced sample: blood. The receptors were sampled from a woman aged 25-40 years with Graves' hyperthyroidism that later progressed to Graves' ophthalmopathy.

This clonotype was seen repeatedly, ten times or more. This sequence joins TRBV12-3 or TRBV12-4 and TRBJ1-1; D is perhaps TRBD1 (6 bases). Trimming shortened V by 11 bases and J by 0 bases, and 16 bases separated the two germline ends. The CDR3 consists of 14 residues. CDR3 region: CASRGQGMNTEAFF. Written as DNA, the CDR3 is TGTGCCTCCCGTGGGCAGGGGATGAACACTGAAGCTTTCTTT.

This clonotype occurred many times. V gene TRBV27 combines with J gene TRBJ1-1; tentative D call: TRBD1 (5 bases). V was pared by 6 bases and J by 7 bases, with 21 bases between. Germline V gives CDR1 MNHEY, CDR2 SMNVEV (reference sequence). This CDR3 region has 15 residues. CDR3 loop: CASSIYFSGTSEAFF. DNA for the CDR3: TGTGCCAGCAGCATATACTTCTCCGGGACGAGTGAAGCTTTCTTT.

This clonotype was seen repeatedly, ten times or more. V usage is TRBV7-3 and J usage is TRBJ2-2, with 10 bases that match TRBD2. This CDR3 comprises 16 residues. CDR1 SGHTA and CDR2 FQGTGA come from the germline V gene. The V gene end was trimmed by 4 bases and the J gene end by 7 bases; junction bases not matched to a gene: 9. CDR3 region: CASSSSGRAFGGELFF. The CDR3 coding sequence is TGTGCCAGCAGCTCGAGCGGGAGGGCCTTTGGCGGGGAGCTGTTTTTT.

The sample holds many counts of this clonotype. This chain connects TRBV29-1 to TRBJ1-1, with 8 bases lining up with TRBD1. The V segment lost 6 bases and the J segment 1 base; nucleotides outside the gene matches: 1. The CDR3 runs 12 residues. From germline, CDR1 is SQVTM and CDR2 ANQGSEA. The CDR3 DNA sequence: TGCAGCGTGGACAGGGCGAACACTGAAGCTTTCTTT. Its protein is CSVDRANTEAFF. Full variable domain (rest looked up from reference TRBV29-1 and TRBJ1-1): SAVISQKPSRDICQRGTSLTIQCQVDSQVTMMFWYRQQPGQSLTLIATANQGSEATYESGFVIDKFPISRPNLTFSTLTVSNMSPEDSSIYLCSVDRANTEAFFGQGTRLTVV.

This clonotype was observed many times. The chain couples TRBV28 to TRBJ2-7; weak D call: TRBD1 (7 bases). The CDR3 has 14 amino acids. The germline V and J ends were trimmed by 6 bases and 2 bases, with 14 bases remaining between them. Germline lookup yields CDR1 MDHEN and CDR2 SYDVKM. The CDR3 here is CASRGLTGTYEQYF. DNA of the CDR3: TGTGCCAGCAGGGGACTGACAGGGACCTACGAGCAGTACTTC.

The CDR3: CASSPSGRARNTGELFF. The CDR3 DNA follows: TGTGCCAGCAGCCCCAGCGGGAGGGCCAGAAACACCGGGGAGCTGTTTTTT. V is TRBV27 and J is TRBJ2-2; 10 bases are shared with TRBD2. CDR3 length equals 17 residues. V shed 6 bases and J 2 bases; nucleotides not matched to a gene: 9. Germline V gene sequence: CDR1 MNHEY, CDR2 SMNVEV (reference sequence).

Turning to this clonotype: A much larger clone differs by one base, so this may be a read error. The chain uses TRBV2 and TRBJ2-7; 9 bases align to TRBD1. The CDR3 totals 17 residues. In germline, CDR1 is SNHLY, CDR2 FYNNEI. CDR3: CASSPGGGGQGTYEQHF. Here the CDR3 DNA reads TGTGCCAGCAGTCCCGGAGGAGGTGGACAGGGGACCTACGAGCAGCACTTC. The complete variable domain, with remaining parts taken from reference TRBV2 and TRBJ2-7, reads EPEVTQTPSHQVTQMGQEVILRCVPISNHLYFYWYRQILGQKVEFLVSFYNNEISEKSEIFDDQFSVERPDGSNFTLKIRSTKLEDSAMYFCASSPGGGGQGTYEQHFGPGTRLTVT.

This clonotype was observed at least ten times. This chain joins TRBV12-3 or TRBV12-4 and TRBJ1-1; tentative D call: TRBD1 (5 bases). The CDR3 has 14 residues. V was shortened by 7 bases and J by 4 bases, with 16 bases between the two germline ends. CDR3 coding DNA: TGTGCCAGCACCCCTCGCCAGGGCGGCACTGAAGCTTTCTTT. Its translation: CASTPRQGGTEAFF.

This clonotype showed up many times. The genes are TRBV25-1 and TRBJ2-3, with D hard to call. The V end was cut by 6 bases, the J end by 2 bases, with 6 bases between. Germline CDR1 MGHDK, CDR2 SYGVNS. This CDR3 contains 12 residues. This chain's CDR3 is CASSFSTDTQYF. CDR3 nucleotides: TGTGCCAGCAGCTTCTCCACAGATACGCAGTATTTT.

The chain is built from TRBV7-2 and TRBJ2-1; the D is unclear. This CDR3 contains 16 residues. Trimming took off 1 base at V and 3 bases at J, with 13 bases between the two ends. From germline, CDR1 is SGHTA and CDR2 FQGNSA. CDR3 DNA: TGTGCCAGCAGCTTAGGCTCCGAGACGGACTACAATGAGCAGTTCTTC. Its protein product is CASSLGSETDYNEQFF. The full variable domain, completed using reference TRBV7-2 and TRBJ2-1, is GAGVSQSPSNKVTEKGKDVELRCDPISGHTALYWYRQSLGQGLEFLIYFQGNSAPDKSGLPSDRFSAERTGGSVSTLTIQRTQQEDSAVYLCASSLGSETDYNEQFFGPGTRLTVL.